This T cell receptor (beta chain) was obtained from a study of CD8 T cells in Susac syndrome. Of note for this clonotype: Its antigen is currently unknown.

RNA totalling roughly 0.45 to 1 ug underwent reverse transcription with random hexamers. Amplification of TCR beta CDR3 spanned 54 Vbeta and 13 Jbeta via immunoSEQ multiplex PCR. From the immunoSEQ multiplex PCR reads, TCRdb called clonotypes with MiXCR, one entry per CDR3 protein. Of 120,000 or so distinct CDR3 sequences listed, roughly 94% were seen once; the top ten hold about 0.12%. The CDR3 covers 16 residues. Losses at the gene ends were 5 bases for V and 6 bases for J; bases not matched to a gene: 11. In germline, CDR1 is MNHEY, CDR2 SMNVEV (reference sequence). Study-wide results and caveats: The authors acknowledged that the study's TCR sequencing and HLA analysis involved relatively few individuals.

The T cells that were sequenced for TCR beta were CD8+ and CD4+ cells from blood. The sequenced sample was CD4+ T cells from PBMCs. This chain joins TRBV27 and TRBJ2-1, with 9 bases aligning to TRBD1. The receptor was isolated from a human donor with multiple sclerosis. As DNA, the CDR3 is TGTGCCAGCAGTAACACAGGGGGCGTAACTCCCAATGAGCAGTTCTTC. Its translation: CASSNTGGVTPNEQFF.